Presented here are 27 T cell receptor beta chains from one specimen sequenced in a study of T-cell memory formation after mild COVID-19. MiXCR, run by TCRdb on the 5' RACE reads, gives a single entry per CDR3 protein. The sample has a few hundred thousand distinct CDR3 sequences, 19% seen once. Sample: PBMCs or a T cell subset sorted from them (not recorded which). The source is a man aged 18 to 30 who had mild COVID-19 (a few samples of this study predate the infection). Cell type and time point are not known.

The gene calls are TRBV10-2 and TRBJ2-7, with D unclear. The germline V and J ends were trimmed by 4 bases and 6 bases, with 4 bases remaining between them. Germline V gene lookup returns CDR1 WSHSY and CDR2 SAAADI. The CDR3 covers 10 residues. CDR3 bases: TGCGCCAGCAGTGCGGGCGAGCAGTACTTC. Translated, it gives CASSAGEQYF.

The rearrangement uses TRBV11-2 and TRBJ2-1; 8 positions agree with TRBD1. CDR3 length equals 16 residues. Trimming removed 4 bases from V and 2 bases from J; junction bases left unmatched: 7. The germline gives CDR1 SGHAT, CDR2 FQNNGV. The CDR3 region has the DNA TGTGCCAGCAGCTCCGTATCAGGGGGCGCCTACAATGAGCAGTTCTTC. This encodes CASSSVSGGAYNEQFF.

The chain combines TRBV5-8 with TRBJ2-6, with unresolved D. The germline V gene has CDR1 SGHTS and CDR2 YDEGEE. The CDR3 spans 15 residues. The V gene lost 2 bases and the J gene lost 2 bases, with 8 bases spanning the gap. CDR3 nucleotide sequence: TGTGCCAGCAGCTTTGACCTAACTGGGGCCAACGTCCTGACTTTC. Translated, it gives CASSFDLTGANVLTF.

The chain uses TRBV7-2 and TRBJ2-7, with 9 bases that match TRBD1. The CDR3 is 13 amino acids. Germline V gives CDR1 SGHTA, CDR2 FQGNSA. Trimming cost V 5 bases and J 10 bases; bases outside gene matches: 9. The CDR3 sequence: CASSNDRQGVQYV. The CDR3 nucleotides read TGTGCCAGCAGCAATGACAGACAGGGGGTACAGTACGTC.

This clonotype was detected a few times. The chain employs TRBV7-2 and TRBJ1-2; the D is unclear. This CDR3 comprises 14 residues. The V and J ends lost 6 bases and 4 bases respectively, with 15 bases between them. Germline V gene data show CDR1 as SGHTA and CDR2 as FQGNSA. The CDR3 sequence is CASRDPTVTYGYTF. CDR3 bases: TGTGCCAGCAGAGACCCCACGGTTACCTATGGCTACACCTTC.

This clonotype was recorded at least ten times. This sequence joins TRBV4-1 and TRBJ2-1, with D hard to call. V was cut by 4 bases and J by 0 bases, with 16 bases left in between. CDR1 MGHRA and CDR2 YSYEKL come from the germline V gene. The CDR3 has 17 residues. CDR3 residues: CASSLTPFTVSYNEQFF. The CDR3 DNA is TGCGCCAGCAGCCTGACCCCCTTCACTGTCTCCTACAATGAGCAGTTCTTC.

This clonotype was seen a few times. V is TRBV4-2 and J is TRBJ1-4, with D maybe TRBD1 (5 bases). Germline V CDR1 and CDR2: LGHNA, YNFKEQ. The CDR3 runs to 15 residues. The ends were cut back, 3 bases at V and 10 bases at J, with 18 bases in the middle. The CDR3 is CASSQGDEYSGKLFF. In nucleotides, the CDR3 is TGTGCCAGCAGCCAGGGGGACGAATATTCTGGAAAACTGTTTTTT.

CDR3 residues: CASSSTSTSTDTQYF. In nucleotides, the CDR3 is TGTGCCAGCAGCTCGACCTCTACTAGCACAGATACGCAGTATTTT. The chain uses TRBV7-2 and TRBJ2-3; D is uncertain. The CDR3 has 15 residues. V was cut by 4 bases and J by 0 bases, with 11 bases left in between. CDR1 and CDR2 from the germline V gene are SGHTA and FQGNSA.

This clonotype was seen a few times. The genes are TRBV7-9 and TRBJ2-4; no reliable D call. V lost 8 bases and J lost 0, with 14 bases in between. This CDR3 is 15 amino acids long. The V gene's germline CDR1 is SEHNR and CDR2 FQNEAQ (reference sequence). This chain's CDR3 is CASVDADLAKNIQYF. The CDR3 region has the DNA TGTGCCAGCGTTGACGCAGATCTAGCCAAAAACATTCAGTACTTC. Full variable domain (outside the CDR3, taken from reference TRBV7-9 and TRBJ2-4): DTGVSQNPRHKITKRGQNVTFRCDPISEHNRLYWYRQTLGQGPEFLTYFQNEAQLEKSRLLSDRFSAERPKGSFSTLEIQRTEQGDSAMYLCASVDADLAKNIQYFGAGTRLSVL.

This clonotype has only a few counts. The CDR3, as DNA: TGCAGTGCTAGAGGCCCGCACTACGAGCAGTACGTC. Amino acid sequence: CSARGPHYEQYV. The gene calls are TRBV20-1 and TRBJ2-7; D gene uncertain. The germline V and J ends were trimmed by 1 base and 3 bases, with 7 bases remaining between them. Looked up from germline, CDR1 is DFQATT and CDR2 is SNEGSKA (reference sequence). The CDR3 extends over 12 amino acids.

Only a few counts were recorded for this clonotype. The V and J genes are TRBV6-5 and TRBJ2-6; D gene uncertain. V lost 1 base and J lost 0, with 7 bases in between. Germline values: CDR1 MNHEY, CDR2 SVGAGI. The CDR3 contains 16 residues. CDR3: CASSYWAPSGANVLTF. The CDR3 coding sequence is TGTGCCAGCAGTTACTGGGCCCCCTCTGGGGCCAACGTCCTGACTTTC.

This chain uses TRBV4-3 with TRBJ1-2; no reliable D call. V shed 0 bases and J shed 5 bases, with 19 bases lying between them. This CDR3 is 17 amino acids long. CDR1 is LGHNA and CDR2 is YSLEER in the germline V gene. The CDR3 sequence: CASSQDLPDAWRYGYTF. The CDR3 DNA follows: TGCGCCAGCAGCCAAGATCTGCCAGACGCCTGGCGGTATGGCTACACCTTC.

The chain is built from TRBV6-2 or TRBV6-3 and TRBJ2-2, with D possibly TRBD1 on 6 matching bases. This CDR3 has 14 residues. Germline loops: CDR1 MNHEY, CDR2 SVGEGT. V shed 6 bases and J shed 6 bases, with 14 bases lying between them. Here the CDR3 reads CASSSGTCPGELFF. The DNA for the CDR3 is TGTGCCAGCAGCTCGGGGACATGTCCCGGGGAGCTGTTTTTT.

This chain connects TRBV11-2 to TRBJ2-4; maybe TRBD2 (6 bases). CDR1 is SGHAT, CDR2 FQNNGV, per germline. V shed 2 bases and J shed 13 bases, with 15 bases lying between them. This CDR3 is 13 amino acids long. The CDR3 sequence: CASSLSLGGGQYF. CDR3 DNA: TGTGCCAGCAGCTTAAGTTTAGGCGGAGGGCAGTACTTC. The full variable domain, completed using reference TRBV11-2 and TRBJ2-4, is EAGVAQSPRYKIIEKRQSVAFWCNPISGHATLYWYQQILGQGPKLLIQFQNNGVVDDSQLPKDRFSAERLKGVDSTLKIQPAKLEDSAVYLCASSLSLGGGQYFGAGTRLSVL.

CDR3 nucleotides: TGCAGCGCACACAGGGGGGCGAACACTGAAGCTTTCTTT. The encoded protein is CSAHRGANTEAFF. The J gene is TRBJ1-1, the V gene TRBV29-1, with 8 bases fitting TRBD1. The CDR3 has 13 amino acids. Germline V gives CDR1 SQVTM, CDR2 ANQGSEA. Trimming took 7 bases from V and 1 from J; bases not matched to a gene: 5. The whole variable domain, filled in from reference TRBV29-1 and TRBJ1-1, reads SAVISQKPSRDICQRGTSLTIQCQVDSQVTMMFWYRQQPGQSLTLIATANQGSEATYESGFVIDKFPISRPNLTFSTLTVSNMSPEDSSIYLCSAHRGANTEAFFGQGTRLTVV.

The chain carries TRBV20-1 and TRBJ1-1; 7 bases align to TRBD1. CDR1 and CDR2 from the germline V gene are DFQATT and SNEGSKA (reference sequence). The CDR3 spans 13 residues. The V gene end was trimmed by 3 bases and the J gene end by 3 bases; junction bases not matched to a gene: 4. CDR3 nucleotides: TGCAGTGCTAGTGGGGACAGTTACACTGAAGCTTTCTTT. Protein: CSASGDSYTEAFF.

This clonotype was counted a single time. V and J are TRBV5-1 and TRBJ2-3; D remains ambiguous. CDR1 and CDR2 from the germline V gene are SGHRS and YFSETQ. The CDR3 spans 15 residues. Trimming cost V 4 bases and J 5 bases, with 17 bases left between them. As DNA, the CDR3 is TGCGCCAGCAGCGCGGTATCAGTTCCCCGAGATACGCAGTATTTT. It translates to CASSAVSVPRDTQYF.

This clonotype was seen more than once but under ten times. The CDR3 bases are TGCGCCAGCAGCCACACTGACAGGGGCGGTGAGCAGTACGTC. It translates to CASSHTDRGGEQYV. This chain uses TRBV4-1 with TRBJ2-7, with 8 bases lining up with TRBD1. Trimming at V came to 3 bases and at J to 7 bases, leaving 8 bases not matched to a gene. The CDR3 spans 14 residues. From germline, CDR1 is MGHRA and CDR2 YSYEKL.

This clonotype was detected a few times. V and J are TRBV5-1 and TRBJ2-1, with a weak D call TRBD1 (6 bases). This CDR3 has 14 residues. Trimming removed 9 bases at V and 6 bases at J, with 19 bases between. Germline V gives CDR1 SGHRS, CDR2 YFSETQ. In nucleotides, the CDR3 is TGCGCCACAAACAGGGAAGGGAGAGGCAATGAGCAGTTCTTC. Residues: CATNREGRGNEQFF.

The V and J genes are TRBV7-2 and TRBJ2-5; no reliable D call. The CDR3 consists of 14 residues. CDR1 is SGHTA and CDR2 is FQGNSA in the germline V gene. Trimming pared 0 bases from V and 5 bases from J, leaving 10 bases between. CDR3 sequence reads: CASSLARSLETQYF. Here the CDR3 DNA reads TGTGCCAGCAGCTTAGCACGAAGTTTGGAGACCCAGTACTTC.

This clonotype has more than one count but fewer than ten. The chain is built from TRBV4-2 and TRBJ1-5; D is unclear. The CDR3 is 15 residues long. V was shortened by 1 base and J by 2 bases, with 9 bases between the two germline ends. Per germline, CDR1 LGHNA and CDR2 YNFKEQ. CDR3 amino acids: CASSQVLTGNQPQHF. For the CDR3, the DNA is TGTGCCAGCAGCCAAGTGTTAACGGGCAATCAGCCCCAGCATTTT.

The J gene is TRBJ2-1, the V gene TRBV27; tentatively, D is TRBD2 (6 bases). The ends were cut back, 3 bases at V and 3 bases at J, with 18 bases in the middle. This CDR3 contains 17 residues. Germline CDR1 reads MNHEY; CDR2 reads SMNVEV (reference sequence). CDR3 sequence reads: CASSFGAGRPLYNEQFF. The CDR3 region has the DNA TGTGCCAGCAGTTTCGGGGCGGGACGTCCGCTCTACAATGAGCAGTTCTTC.

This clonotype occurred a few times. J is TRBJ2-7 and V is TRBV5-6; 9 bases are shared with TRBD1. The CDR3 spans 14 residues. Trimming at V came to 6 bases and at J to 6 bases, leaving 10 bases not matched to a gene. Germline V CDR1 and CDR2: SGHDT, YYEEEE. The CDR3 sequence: CASTWGQGTFEQYF. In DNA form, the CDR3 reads TGTGCCAGCACCTGGGGACAGGGTACCTTCGAGCAGTACTTC.

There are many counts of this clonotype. DNA for the CDR3: TGTGCCAGCAGTTTAGCGGGGGGGCACACAGATACGCAGTATTTT. This sequence encodes CASSLAGGHTDTQYF. The V gene is TRBV28, the J gene TRBJ2-3; TRBD2 matches at 9 bases. This CDR3 is 15 amino acids long. Per germline, CDR1 MDHEN and CDR2 SYDVKM. J gave up 2 bases and V 2 bases, and 2 bases lay outside the gene matches.

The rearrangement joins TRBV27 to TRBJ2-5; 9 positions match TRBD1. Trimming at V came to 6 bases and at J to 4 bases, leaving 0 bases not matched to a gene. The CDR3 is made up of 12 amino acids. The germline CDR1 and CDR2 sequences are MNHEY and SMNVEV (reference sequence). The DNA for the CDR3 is TGTGCCAGCAGGGACAGGGGAGAGACCCAGTACTTC. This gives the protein CASRDRGETQYF.

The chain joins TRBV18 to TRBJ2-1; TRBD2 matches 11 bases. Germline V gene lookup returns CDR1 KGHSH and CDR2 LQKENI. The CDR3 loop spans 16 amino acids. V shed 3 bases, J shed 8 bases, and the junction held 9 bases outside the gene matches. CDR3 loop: CASSPVVLAGVHEQFF. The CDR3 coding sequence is TGTGCCAGCTCACCCGTGGTACTAGCGGGGGTTCATGAGCAGTTCTTC. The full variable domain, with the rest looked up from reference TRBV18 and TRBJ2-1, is NAGVMQNPRHLVRRRGQEARLRCSPMKGHSHVYWYRQLPEEGLKFMVYLQKENIIDESGMPKERFSAEFPKEGPSILRIQQVVRGDSAAYFCASSPVVLAGVHEQFFGPGTRLTVL.

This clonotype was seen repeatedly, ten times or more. CDR3 nucleotide sequence: TGTGCCACCAGCGGATGGGACCTCACAGATACGCAGTATTTT. Protein product: CATSGWDLTDTQYF. This rearrangement joins TRBV15 to TRBJ2-3, with D perhaps being TRBD1 or TRBD2 (5 bases each). The CDR3 contains 14 residues. V gave up 5 bases and J gave up 2 bases, with 11 bases separating them. In germline, CDR1 is LNHNV, CDR2 YYDKDF (reference sequence).